Listed here are 23 T cell receptor beta chains from one sample, sequenced in a study of T cell responses to AZD1222 COVID-19 vaccine. Sequenced by immunoSEQ multiplex PCR; TCRdb stores in-frame clones only, minus some. The table records roughly 120,000 clones, approximately 86% of them present only once. The source was peripheral blood, collected 28 days after the second AZD1222 dose. These receptor sequences come from an adult who received the AZD1222 COVID-19 vaccine.

The chain carries TRBV2 and TRBJ1-3; 7 bases agree with TRBD1. Germline-derived CDR1 and CDR2 are SNHLY and FYNNEI. Trimming took 8 bases from V and 0 from J; bases not matched to a gene: 7. CDR3 length: 15 residues. The CDR3 bases are TGTGCCAGCTCCAGGGGGGGGAGCTCTGGAAACACCATATATTTT. Residues: CASSRGGSSGNTIYF.

The chain uses TRBV2 and TRBJ1-5, with a tentative D call TRBD1 (6 bases). CDR3 size: 14 residues. Germline loops: CDR1 SNHLY, CDR2 FYNNEI. V gave up 11 bases and J gave up 4 bases, with 18 bases separating them. The CDR3 is CAAGRDNGNQPQHF. The CDR3 DNA is TGTGCCGCAGGTAGGGACAATGGAAATCAGCCCCAGCATTTT.

The chain recombines TRBV29-1 with TRBJ1-1; possibly TRBD1 for D (5 bases). CDR3 length: 14 amino acids. Germline assignment: CDR1 SQVTM and CDR2 ANQGSEA. Trimming removed 4 bases at V and 4 bases at J, with 16 bases between. The CDR3 DNA reads TGCAGCGTTGGCCGAGGAGGGGACGGCACTGAAGCTTTCTTT. Its translation: CSVGRGGDGTEAFF. Supplemented by reference TRBV29-1 and TRBJ1-1, the full variable domain reads SAVISQKPSRDICQRGTSLTIQCQVDSQVTMMFWYRQQPGQSLTLIATANQGSEATYESGFVIDKFPISRPNLTFSTLTVSNMSPEDSSIYLCSVGRGGDGTEAFFGQGTRLTVV.

V and J are TRBV7-2 and TRBJ1-3; 7 bases are a match to TRBD1. Germline V lookup: CDR1 SGHTA, CDR2 FQGNSA. V dropped 5 bases and J dropped 2; count of bases not matched to a gene: 6. CDR3 length: 15 residues. DNA of the CDR3: TGTGCCAGCAGCCCAGGACAGGCCGCTGGAAACACCATATATTTT. This translates into CASSPGQAAGNTIYF.

The count of this clone is one. This rearrangement joins TRBV5-6 to TRBJ1-1; no clear D gene. Germline CDR1 is SGHDT and CDR2 is YYEEEE. The CDR3 loop spans 16 amino acids. V was cut by 1 base and J by 1 base, with 14 bases left in between. The chain's CDR3 is CASSLRDLPRNTEAFF. DNA of the CDR3: TGTGCCAGCAGCTTGCGGGATTTACCTCGGAACACTGAAGCTTTCTTT.

The chain is built from TRBV5-6 and TRBJ1-3; D gene ambiguous. CDR3 length: 12 amino acids. The ends were cut back, 2 bases at V and 1 base at J, with 1 base in the middle. Germline V gene lookup returns CDR1 SGHDT and CDR2 YYEEEE. CDR3: CASSLSGNTIYF. The CDR3 bases are TGTGCCAGCAGCTTATCTGGAAACACCATATATTTT.

V is TRBV28 and J is TRBJ1-6; 9 positions match TRBD1. The CDR3 extends over 16 amino acids. Per the germline V gene, CDR1 is MDHEN and CDR2 is SYDVKM. The J segment lost 0 bases and the V segment lost 4 bases, leaving 1 base of the junction unmatched. CDR3 residues: CASSSTGGSYNSPLHF. The CDR3 DNA follows: TGTGCCAGCAGTTCGACAGGGGGCTCCTATAATTCACCCCTCCACTTT. The whole variable domain, remainder taken from reference TRBV28 and TRBJ1-6, is DVKVTQSSRYLVKRTGEKVFLECVQDMDHENMFWYRQDPGLGLRLIYFSYDVKMKEKGDIPEGYSVSREKKERFSLILESASTNQTSMYLCASSSTGGSYNSPLHFGNGTRLTVT.

The CDR3 spells CASSPGQGLFGYTF. In nucleotides, the CDR3 is TGTGCCAGCAGCCCGGGACAGGGTTTGTTTGGCTACACCTTC. This chain connects TRBV3-1 (or the pseudogene TRBV3-2) to TRBJ1-2, with 9 nucleotides matching TRBD1. V gave up 4 bases and J gave up 7 bases; unmatched junction bases: 7. Germline loops: CDR1 LGHDT, CDR2 YNNKEL (reference sequence). The CDR3 is 14 residues long.

J is TRBJ2-1 and V is TRBV7-2; no clear D gene. CDR3 length: 11 residues. CDR1 and CDR2 from the germline V gene are SGHTA and FQGNSA. The germline V and J ends were trimmed by 5 bases and 8 bases, with 7 bases remaining between them. The CDR3 DNA follows: TGTGCCAGCAGCGATTCCGATGAGCAGTTCTTC. Translation: CASSDSDEQFF.

The chain carries TRBV28 and TRBJ1-2; D not resolved. Looked up from germline, CDR1 is MDHEN and CDR2 is SYDVKM. The CDR3 totals 12 residues. This CDR3 is CATTRLPDGYTF. CDR3 nucleotide sequence: TGTGCTACGACCCGACTACCGGATGGCTACACCTTC.

This clone was detected only once. This CDR3 reads CASSTYDRLYNEQFF. As DNA, the CDR3 is TGTGCCAGCAGTACCTATGACCGGCTTTACAATGAGCAGTTCTTC. The chain recombines TRBV27 with TRBJ2-1; the D is unclear. The CDR3 is 15 residues long. In germline, CDR1 is MNHEY, CDR2 SMNVEV (reference sequence). V was clipped by 5 bases and J by 4 bases, with 15 bases between them.

This clone was seen a few times. This chain links TRBV6-5 with TRBJ1-2, with D maybe TRBD1 (5 bases). Germline assignment: CDR1 MNHEY and CDR2 SVGAGI. There are 15 residues in the CDR3. Trimming took off 4 bases at V and 5 bases at J, with 17 bases between the two ends. CDR3 nucleotide sequence: TGTGCCAGCAGTTCTAGGGGAGGGGCGGGATATGGCTACACCTTC. Translation: CASSSRGGAGYGYTF.

This clone was seen a single time. V and J are TRBV19 and TRBJ1-3; D uncertain. This CDR3 spans 13 amino acids. V gave up 7 bases and J gave up 0 bases, with 7 bases separating them. CDR1 is LNHDA and CDR2 is SQIVND in the germline V gene (reference sequence). CDR3 sequence (DNA): TGTGCCAGTAAGGTACTCTCTGGAAACACCATATATTTT. Amino acids: CASKVLSGNTIYF.

This chain uses TRBV3-1 (or the pseudogene TRBV3-2) with TRBJ1-6; D is possibly TRBD1 (5 bases). V gave up 0 bases and J gave up 7 bases, with 10 bases separating them. This CDR3 has 15 residues. In germline, CDR1 is LGHDT, CDR2 YNNKEL (reference sequence). The CDR3 DNA follows: TGTGCCAGCAGCCAAGACTGGGGCCGGAATTCACCCCTCCACTTT. It yields the protein CASSQDWGRNSPLHF.

CDR3 sequence: CASSYAAGDAEAFF. CDR3 sequence (DNA): TGTGCCAGCAGTTACGCCGCGGGTGACGCTGAAGCTTTCTTT. The rearrangement uses TRBV6-5 and TRBJ1-1; D gene ambiguous. Germline V gene sequence: CDR1 MNHEY, CDR2 SVGAGI. The CDR3 length is 14 residues. V was clipped by 2 bases and J by 6 bases, with 13 bases between them.

The V and J genes are TRBV19 and TRBJ1-1; D is uncertain. Germline-derived CDR1 and CDR2 are LNHDA and SQIVND (reference sequence). This CDR3 contains 13 residues. The V gene lost 5 bases and the J gene lost 5 bases, with 12 bases spanning the gap. CDR3 sequence (DNA): TGTGCCAGTAGTGGAGGTCAGTTGACTGAAGCTTTCTTT. Protein sequence: CASSGGQLTEAFF.

This chain joins TRBV19 and TRBJ1-2, with D hard to call. Germline CDR1 LNHDA, CDR2 SQIVND (reference sequence). Trimming took 3 bases from V and 4 from J, leaving 9 bases between them. CDR3 size: 13 residues. Here the CDR3 reads CASSITDLYGYTF. The CDR3 nucleotides are TGTGCCAGTAGTATTACCGACCTCTATGGCTACACCTTC.

This chain links TRBV7-2 with TRBJ1-1, with 7 bases aligning to TRBD1. CDR1 and CDR2 from the germline V gene are SGHTA and FQGNSA. The CDR3 covers 18 residues. With V trimmed by 5 bases and J by 0 bases, 15 bases remained unmatched. CDR3 nucleotide sequence: TGTGCCAGCAGCCAACGGGACAGCCTCCTTACTATGAACACTGAAGCTTTCTTT. Protein sequence: CASSQRDSLLTMNTEAFF.

The gene calls are TRBV7-8 and TRBJ2-4; D is uncertain. CDR3 size: 17 residues. CDR1 SGHVS and CDR2 FQNEAQ come from the germline V gene. Trimming took off 2 bases at V and 0 bases at J, with 14 bases between the two ends. CDR3 amino acids: CASSLSVGPTAKNIQYF. The CDR3 DNA is TGTGCCAGCAGCTTAAGCGTTGGACCAACAGCCAAAAACATTCAGTACTTC.

V and J are TRBV19 and TRBJ2-3; D may be TRBD1 (5 bases). The CDR3 sequence is 13 residues long. Germline CDR1 reads LNHDA; CDR2 reads SQIVND (reference sequence). Trimming took 1 base from V and 4 from J, leaving 6 bases between them. As DNA, the CDR3 is TGTGCCAGTAGTATAGTAGGGGCAGATACGCAGTATTTT. The encoded protein is CASSIVGADTQYF. The full variable domain, rest sourced from reference TRBV19 and TRBJ2-3, is DGGITQSPKYLFRKEGQNVTLSCEQNLNHDAMYWYRQDPGQGLRLIYYSQIVNDFQKGDIAEGYSVSREKKESFPLTVTSAQKNPTAFYLCASSIVGADTQYFGPGTRLTVL.

The CDR3 bases are TGTGCCAGTAGTCCCTTTACCAATTCACCCCTCCACTTT. Residues: CASSPFTNSPLHF. The chain employs TRBV19 and TRBJ1-6; no reliable D call. From germline, CDR1 is LNHDA and CDR2 SQIVND (reference sequence). Trimming took 5 bases from V and 7 from J, leaving 9 bases between them. The CDR3 spans 13 residues. Full variable domain (rest looked up from reference TRBV19 and TRBJ1-6): DGGITQSPKYLFRKEGQNVTLSCEQNLNHDAMYWYRQDPGQGLRLIYYSQIVNDFQKGDIAEGYSVSREKKESFPLTVTSAQKNPTAFYLCASSPFTNSPLHFGNGTRLTVT.

This clone was seen only a few times. The chain carries TRBV7-2 and TRBJ2-3, with 11 bases lining up with TRBD2. This CDR3 has 15 amino acids. The V gene's germline CDR1 is SGHTA and CDR2 FQGNSA. V lost 3 bases, J lost 6 bases, and 5 bases stayed unmatched. The CDR3 sequence is CASSFSGGALDTQYF. The CDR3 nucleotides read TGTGCCAGCAGCTTTAGCGGGGGGGCCTTGGATACGCAGTATTTT.

This rearrangement joins TRBV19 to TRBJ2-5, with a weak D call TRBD1 (6 bases). V lost 5 bases and J lost 1, with 14 bases in between. CDR3 length: 15 residues. CDR1 and CDR2 from the germline V gene are LNHDA and SQIVND (reference sequence). CDR3 DNA sequence: TGTGCCAGTAGTTCCCACAGGGACCTCCAAGAGACCCAGTACTTC. This gives the protein CASSSHRDLQETQYF.